This record looks at one T cell receptor beta chain sequence and its context. CDR3 size: 13 residues. The germline V gene encodes CDR1 LGHNT and CDR2 FRNRAP. The ends were cut back, 5 bases at V and 1 base at J, with 8 bases in the middle. These data belong to a study of immune evolution from preneoplasia to lung adenocarcinoma. Profiling relied on immunoSEQ multiplex PCR, and the TCRdb table lists in-frame clones only, not all of them. The sample lists a few thousand clones; around 80% were seen once. The TCR originated in a person aged 60-80 years with lung adenocarcinoma. The V gene is TRBV12-5, the J gene TRBJ1-1; D perhaps matches TRBD1 (6 bases). The sequencing input was FFPE adjacent normal lung tissue. For the CDR3, the DNA is TGTGCTAGTGGTCTGGACAGGAACACTGAAGCTTTCTTT. It is translated as CASGLDRNTEAFF.